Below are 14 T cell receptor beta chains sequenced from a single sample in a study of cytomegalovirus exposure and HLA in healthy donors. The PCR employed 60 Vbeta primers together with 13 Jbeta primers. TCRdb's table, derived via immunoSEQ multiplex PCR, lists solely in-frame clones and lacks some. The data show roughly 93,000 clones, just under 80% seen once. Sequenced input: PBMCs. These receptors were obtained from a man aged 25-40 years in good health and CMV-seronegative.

Here the CDR3 reads CASSIDSQASYEQYF. CDR3 nucleotide sequence: TGTGCCAGTAGTATAGATTCACAGGCCTCCTACGAGCAGTACTTC. This chain links TRBV19 with TRBJ2-7; a possible D gene is TRBD1 (5 bases). The germline V and J ends were trimmed by 0 bases and 0 bases, with 9 bases remaining between them. Germline lookup yields CDR1 LNHDA and CDR2 SQIVND (reference sequence). This CDR3 has 15 residues. The variable domain in full, completed from reference TRBV19 and TRBJ2-7, reads DGGITQSPKYLFRKEGQNVTLSCEQNLNHDAMYWYRQDPGQGLRLIYYSQIVNDFQKGDIAEGYSVSREKKESFPLTVTSAQKNPTAFYLCASSIDSQASYEQYFGPGTRLTVT.

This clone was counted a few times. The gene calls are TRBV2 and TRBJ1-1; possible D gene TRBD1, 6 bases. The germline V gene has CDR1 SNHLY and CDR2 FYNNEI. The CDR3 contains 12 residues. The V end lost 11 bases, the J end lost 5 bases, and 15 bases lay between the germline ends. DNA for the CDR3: TGTGCCGGGAATCGACAGGAGACTGAAGCTTTCTTT. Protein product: CAGNRQETEAFF.

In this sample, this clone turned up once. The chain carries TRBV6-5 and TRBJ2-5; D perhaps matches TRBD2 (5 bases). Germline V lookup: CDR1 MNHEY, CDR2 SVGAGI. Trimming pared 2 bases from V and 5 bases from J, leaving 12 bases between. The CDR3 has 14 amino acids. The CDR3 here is CASSYARVGETQYF. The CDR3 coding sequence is TGTGCCAGCAGTTACGCGAGGGTGGGGGAGACCCAGTACTTC.

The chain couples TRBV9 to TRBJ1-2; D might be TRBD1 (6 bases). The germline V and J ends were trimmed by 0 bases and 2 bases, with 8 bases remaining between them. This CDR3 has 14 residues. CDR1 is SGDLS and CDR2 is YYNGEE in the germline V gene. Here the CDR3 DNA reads TGTGCCAGCAGCGTAGTGGGACAAAACTATGGCTACACCTTC. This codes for CASSVVGQNYGYTF.

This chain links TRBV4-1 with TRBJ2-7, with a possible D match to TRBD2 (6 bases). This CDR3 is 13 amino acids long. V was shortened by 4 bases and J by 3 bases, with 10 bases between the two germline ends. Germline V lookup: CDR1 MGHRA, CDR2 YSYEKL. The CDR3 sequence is CASSRGLLYEQYF. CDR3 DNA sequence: TGCGCCAGCAGCCGCGGACTACTCTACGAGCAGTACTTC.

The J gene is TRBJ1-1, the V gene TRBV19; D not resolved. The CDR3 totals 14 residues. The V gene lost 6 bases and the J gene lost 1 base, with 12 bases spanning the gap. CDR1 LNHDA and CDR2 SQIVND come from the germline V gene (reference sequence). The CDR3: CASRGREPNTEAFF. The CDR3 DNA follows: TGTGCCAGTAGAGGGAGGGAGCCGAACACTGAAGCTTTCTTT.

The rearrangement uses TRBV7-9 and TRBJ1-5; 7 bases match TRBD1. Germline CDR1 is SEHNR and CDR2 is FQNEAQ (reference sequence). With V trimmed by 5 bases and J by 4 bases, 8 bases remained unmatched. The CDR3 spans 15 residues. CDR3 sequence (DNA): TGTGCCAGCAGCCGTCGGGACAGCGGGAATCAGCCCCAGCATTTT. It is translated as CASSRRDSGNQPQHF. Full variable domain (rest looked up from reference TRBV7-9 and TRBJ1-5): DTGVSQNPRHKITKRGQNVTFRCDPISEHNRLYWYRQTLGQGPEFLTYFQNEAQLEKSRLLSDRFSAERPKGSFSTLEIQRTEQGDSAMYLCASSRRDSGNQPQHFGDGTRLSIL.

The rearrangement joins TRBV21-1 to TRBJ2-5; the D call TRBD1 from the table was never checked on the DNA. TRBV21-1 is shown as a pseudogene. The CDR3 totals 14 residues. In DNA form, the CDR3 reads TGTGCCAGCAGCCTCAGGGTTGAGGAGGAGACCCAGTACTTC. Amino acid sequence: CASSLRVEEETQYF.

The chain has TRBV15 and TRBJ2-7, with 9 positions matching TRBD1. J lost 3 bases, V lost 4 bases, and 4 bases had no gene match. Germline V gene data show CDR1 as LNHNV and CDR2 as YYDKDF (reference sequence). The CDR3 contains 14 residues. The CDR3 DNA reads TGTGCCACCAGCATAGGACAGGGGCTCTACGAGCAGTACTTC. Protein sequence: CATSIGQGLYEQYF.

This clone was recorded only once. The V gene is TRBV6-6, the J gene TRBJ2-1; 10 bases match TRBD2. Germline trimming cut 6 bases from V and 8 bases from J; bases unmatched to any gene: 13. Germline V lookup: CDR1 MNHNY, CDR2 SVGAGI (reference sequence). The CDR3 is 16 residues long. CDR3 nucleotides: TGTGCCAGCAGCCTCGGGACTAGCGAATTAGGGGATGAGCAGTTCTTC. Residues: CASSLGTSELGDEQFF.

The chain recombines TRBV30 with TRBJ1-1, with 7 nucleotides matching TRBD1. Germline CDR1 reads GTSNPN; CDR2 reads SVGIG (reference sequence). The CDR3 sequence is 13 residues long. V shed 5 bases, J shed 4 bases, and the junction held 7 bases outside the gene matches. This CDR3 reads CAWDRVRGTEAFF. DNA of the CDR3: TGTGCCTGGGACAGGGTTCGGGGCACTGAAGCTTTCTTT.

CDR3 sequence (DNA): TGTGCCAGCAGCCGTGTAGGAGGGACAGGGGTGCCCGAGCAGTACTTC. It codes for CASSRVGGTGVPEQYF. This chain links TRBV5-4 with TRBJ2-7; 10 nucleotides line up with TRBD1. Germline assignment: CDR1 SGHNT and CDR2 YYREEE (reference sequence). The CDR3 consists of 16 residues. The V and J ends lost 4 bases and 6 bases, in that order; junction bases with no gene match: 13.

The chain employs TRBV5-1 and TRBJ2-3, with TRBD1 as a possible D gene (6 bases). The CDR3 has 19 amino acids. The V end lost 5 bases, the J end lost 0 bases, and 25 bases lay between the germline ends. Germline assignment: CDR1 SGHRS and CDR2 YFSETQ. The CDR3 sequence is CASRNHRDGGPLSTDTQYF. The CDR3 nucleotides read TGCGCCAGCAGGAACCACAGGGACGGAGGTCCCCTTAGCACAGATACGCAGTATTTT. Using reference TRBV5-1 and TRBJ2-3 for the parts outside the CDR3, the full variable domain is KAGVTQTPRYLIKTRGQQVTLSCSPISGHRSVSWYQQTPGQGLQFLFEYFSETQRNKGNFPGRFSGRQFSNSRSEMNVSTLELGDSALYLCASRNHRDGGPLSTDTQYFGPGTRLTVL.

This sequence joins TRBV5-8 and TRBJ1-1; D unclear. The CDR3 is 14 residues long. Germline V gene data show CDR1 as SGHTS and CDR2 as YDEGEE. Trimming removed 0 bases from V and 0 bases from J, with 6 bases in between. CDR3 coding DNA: TGTGCCAGCAGCTTGGAACTGATGAACACTGAAGCTTTCTTT. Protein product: CASSLELMNTEAFF.